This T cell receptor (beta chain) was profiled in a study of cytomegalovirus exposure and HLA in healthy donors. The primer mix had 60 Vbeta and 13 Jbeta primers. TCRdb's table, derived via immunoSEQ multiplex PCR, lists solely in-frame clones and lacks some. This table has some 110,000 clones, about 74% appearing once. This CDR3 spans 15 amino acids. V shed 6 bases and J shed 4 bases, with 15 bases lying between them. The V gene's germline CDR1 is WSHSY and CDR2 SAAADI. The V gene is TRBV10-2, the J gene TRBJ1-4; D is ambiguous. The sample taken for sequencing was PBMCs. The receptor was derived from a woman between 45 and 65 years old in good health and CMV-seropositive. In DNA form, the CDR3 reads TGCGCCAGCAGCTTAAGACAACCCCGTAATGAAAAACTGTTTTTT. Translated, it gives CASSLRQPRNEKLFF.